A selection of T cell receptor beta chains follows, all from one sample in a study of blood T cell repertoires in COVID-19. Sequencing was performed with immunoSEQ multiplex PCR; in TCRdb, only in-frame clones are kept and a portion is missing. The sample has around 250,000 clones, around nine tenths seen once. The sequenced material came from PBMCs or T cells enriched from blood (not recorded which). All receptors derive from a woman aged 25-40 years who had recovered from COVID-19. Each CDR3 is given with its conserved first and last residue. The D gene is left open where the match is weak. Size is omitted from some rows. Given values are once, few, many or a class for expanded clones.

TRBV27	TRBD1	TRBJ1-5	.	CASRGTVSQPQHF	TGTGCCAGCAGAGGGACAGTGTCTCAGCCCCAGCATTTT
TRBV19	.	TRBJ2-2	once	CASSIPLLGPGELFF	TGTGCCAGTAGTATCCCTTTACTGGGGCCCGGGGAGCTGTTTTTT
TRBV20-1	.	TRBJ1-5	once	CSASLKTSTEPQHF	TGCAGTGCTAGTTTGAAGACAAGCACGGAGCCCCAGCATTTT
TRBV28	TRBD1	TRBJ2-7	.	CASSQRQGTGGSYEQYF	TGTGCCAGCAGTCAGAGACAAGGGACAGGGGGATCCTACGAGCAGTACTTC
TRBV9	.	TRBJ2-3	.	CASSVGQPYTDTQYF	TGTGCCAGCAGCGTAGGACAGCCCTACACAGATACGCAGTATTTT
TRBV7-9	TRBD2	TRBJ2-1	.	CASSSRLAGVNEQFF	TGTGCCAGCAGCTCCCGGCTAGCGGGAGTCAATGAGCAGTTCTTC
TRBV19	TRBD1	TRBJ1-1	few	CASSAIRQGAAMWAFF	TGTGCCAGTAGTGCCATTAGACAGGGGGCTGCGATGTGGGCTTTCTTT
TRBV6-5	TRBD1	TRBJ2-3	.	CASSQDRGSDTQYF	TGTGCCAGCAGCCAGGACAGGGGGTCAGATACGCAGTATTTT
TRBV9	TRBD2	TRBJ2-1	once	CASSVAGGPNNEQFF	TGTGCCAGCAGTGTGGCGGGAGGACCTAACAATGAGCAGTTCTTC
TRBV9	TRBD1	TRBJ2-2	.	CASSVTDRGLTGELFF	TGTGCCAGCAGCGTAACCGACAGGGGGCTCACCGGGGAGCTGTTTTTT
TRBV7-9	TRBD1	TRBJ1-5	once	CASSSADRENQPQHF	TGTGCCAGCAGCTCCGCGGACAGGGAAAATCAGCCCCAGCATTTT
TRBV28	.	TRBJ1-5	few	CASSPPGFNQPQHF	TGTGCCAGCAGTCCCCCAGGGTTCAATCAGCCCCAGCATTTT
TRBV2	.	TRBJ1-1	.	CASSTGKNTEAFF	TGTGCCAGCAGCACAGGGAAGAACACTGAAGCTTTCTTT
TRBV19	TRBD1	TRBJ1-4	.	CASSVTGVNEKLFF	TGTGCCAGTAGTGTGACAGGGGTTAATGAAAAACTGTTTTTT
TRBV5-8	TRBD1	TRBJ2-2	.	CASSSGTVINTGELFF	TGTGCCAGCAGCTCGGGGACAGTGATCAACACCGGGGAGCTGTTTTTT
TRBV28	.	TRBJ2-6	.	CASSQYSGANVLTF	TGTGCCAGCAGTCAGTATTCTGGGGCCAACGTCCTGACTTTC
TRBV5-1	.	TRBJ1-2	.	CASGEGGSGTSIF	TGCGCCAGCGGAGAGGGAGGTTCGGGGACTTCAATCTTC
TRBV5-6	.	TRBJ2-5	once	CASSGGHSLRETQYF	TGTGCCAGCAGCGGCGGACACTCCTTGAGAGAGACCCAGTACTTC
TRBV30	.	TRBJ2-7	.	CAWSGAIPYEQYF	TGTGCCTGGAGTGGTGCGATTCCCTACGAGCAGTACTTC
TRBV24-1	.	TRBJ1-1	.	CATKRGTEAFF	TGTGCCACCAAACGGGGAACTGAAGCTTTCTTT
TRBV10-1	.	TRBJ1-5	once	CASSEVLGGTNQPQHF	TGCGCCAGCAGTGAAGTTTTGGGGGGGACTAATCAGCCCCAGCATTTT
TRBV6-4	.	TRBJ1-2	.	CASSDRFEGAEGYTF	TGTGCCAGCAGTGACCGTTTCGAGGGAGCAGAAGGCTACACCTTC
TRBV5-3	.	TRBJ1-1	.	CARSLDRKNTEAFF	TGTGCCAGAAGCTTGGACAGGAAGAACACTGAAGCTTTCTTT
TRBV30	TRBD2	TRBJ2-5	.	CAWSGREAQYF	TGTGCCTGGAGTGGACGGGAGGCCCAGTACTTC
TRBV7-8	.	TRBJ2-2	.	CASSLLESTGELFF	TGTGCCAGCAGCTTACTCGAGAGTACCGGGGAGCTGTTTTTT
TRBV5-6	.	TRBJ1-5	.	CASSLGEIGQPQHF	TGTGCCAGCAGCTTGGGAGAGATCGGGCAGCCCCAGCATTTT
TRBV27	.	TRBJ1-5	.	CASSLSRVGQPQHF	TGTGCCAGCAGTTTATCGAGGGTAGGTCAGCCCCAGCATTTT
TRBV28	.	TRBJ1-4	.	CAILGPEGKLFF	TGTGCCATCTTAGGGCCTGAGGGAAAACTGTTTTTT
TRBV5-1	.	TRBJ1-6	.	CASSLGQANSPLHF	TGCGCCAGCAGCTTGGGACAGGCTAATTCACCCCTCCACTTT
TRBV5-1	TRBD1	TRBJ2-1	.	CASSPDRGGYNEQFF	TGCGCCAGCAGCCCTGACAGGGGTGGGTACAATGAGCAGTTCTTC
TRBV28	TRBD1	TRBJ2-1	.	CASSGTGGGWGQFF	TGTGCCAGCAGTGGGACAGGGGGGGGATGGGGGCAGTTCTTC
TRBV24-1	.	TRBJ1-2	.	CATSDFGTEVGYTF	TGTGCCACCAGTGATTTCGGGACTGAGGTGGGCTACACCTTC
TRBV7-2	TRBD1	TRBJ1-2	once	CASSYSTGGVDGYTF	TGTGCCAGCAGCTACAGCACAGGGGGAGTCGATGGCTACACCTTC
TRBV2	.	TRBJ1-5	.	CASSGQSSNQPQHF	TGTGCCAGCAGTGGACAGTCCTCCAATCAGCCCCAGCATTTT
TRBV18	TRBD2	TRBJ2-3	.	CASSPEGLALNADTQYF	TGTGCCAGCTCACCCGAGGGACTAGCGCTCAACGCAGATACGCAGTATTTT
TRBV19	.	TRBJ2-5	.	CASKFPGREETQYF	TGTGCCAGTAAGTTCCCAGGCCGAGAAGAGACCCAGTACTTC
TRBV5-8	TRBD2	TRBJ2-5	.	CASSRGGILETQYF	TGTGCCAGCAGCCGGGGAGGGATATTAGAGACCCAGTACTTC
TRBV28	TRBD2	TRBJ2-7	.	CATREGTLVISSYEQYF	TGTGCCACCAGGGAGGGGACTCTTGTGATTAGCTCCTACGAGCAGTACTTC
TRBV7-9	TRBD2	TRBJ2-7	.	CASSLWSGGRAYEQYF	TGTGCCAGCAGCCTATGGTCCGGGGGGAGAGCCTACGAGCAGTACTTC
TRBV19	.	TRBJ2-1	.	CASSSRSSYNEQFF	TGTGCCAGTAGCTCCCGTAGCTCCTACAATGAGCAGTTCTTC
TRBV14	TRBD2	TRBJ2-1	.	CASSRLAGGPGEQFF	TGTGCCAGCAGCCGCCTAGCGGGAGGGCCTGGTGAGCAGTTCTTC
TRBV19	TRBD2	TRBJ2-1	.	CASSIVLTSGSSYNEQFF	TGTGCCAGTAGTATAGTGCTGACTAGCGGGAGCTCCTACAATGAGCAGTTCTTC
TRBV9	.	TRBJ2-7	.	CASSVGQEGYEQYF	TGTGCCAGCAGCGTAGGCCAGGAAGGATACGAGCAGTACTTC
TRBV3-1/TRBV3-2	TRBD2	TRBJ2-3	.	CASSLSGRAIADTQYF	TGTGCCAGCAGCCTTAGCGGGAGGGCCATAGCAGATACGCAGTATTTT
TRBV5-5	.	TRBJ2-2	.	CASSVTVNTGELFF	TGTGCCAGCAGCGTGACAGTGAACACCGGGGAGCTGTTTTTT
TRBV9	TRBD1	TRBJ2-2	.	CASSDNPGGSDTGELFF	TGTGCCAGCAGCGATAATCCAGGGGGCAGCGACACCGGGGAGCTGTTTTTT
TRBV13	TRBD1	TRBJ2-7	.	CASSPRQGSYEQYF	TGTGCCAGCAGCCCCCGACAGGGATCCTACGAGCAGTACTTC
TRBV19	TRBD1	TRBJ1-1	few	CASSIRTGLNTEAFF	TGTGCCAGTAGTATCAGGACAGGATTGAACACTGAAGCTTTCTTT
TRBV27	.	TRBJ2-2	.	CASGMGAATGELFF	TGTGCCAGCGGGATGGGGGCTGCGACCGGGGAGCTGTTTTTT
TRBV7-9	TRBD2	TRBJ2-1	.	CASSLTSGAPNEQFF	TGTGCCAGCAGCTTGACTAGCGGAGCCCCCAATGAGCAGTTCTTC
TRBV28	.	TRBJ1-5	once	CASSPASSNQPQHF	TGTGCCAGCAGCCCCGCGTCTAGCAATCAGCCCCAGCATTTT
TRBV27	TRBD2	TRBJ2-1	.	CASSLKAGAPYNEQFF	TGTGCCAGCAGTTTAAAGGCGGGAGCCCCCTACAATGAGCAGTTCTTC
TRBV28	TRBD1	TRBJ1-1	once	CASSTTGGPVHEAFF	TGTGCCAGCAGTACCACAGGGGGCCCCGTGCATGAAGCTTTCTTT
TRBV5-6	.	TRBJ1-3	.	CASSLGDGEAGNTIYF	TGTGCCAGCAGCCTGGGTGATGGGGAGGCTGGAAACACCATATATTTT